This T cell receptor (beta chain) was sequenced during a study of OX40 agonist ivuxolimab in advanced cancers. The CDR3 has 15 amino acids. CDR1 and CDR2 (germline): MDHEN, SYDVKM. Trimming left V 7 bases short and J 7 bases short, with 20 bases between. The repertoire was sequenced with immunoSEQ multiplex PCR; TCRdb's copy has only in-frame clones and lacks some. The profile shows around 40,000 clones, roughly 86% of them singletons. The chain recombines TRBV28 with TRBJ1-3; possible D gene TRBD1, 6 bases. The receptor was isolated from an adult with an advanced solid tumor such as melanoma, head and neck, liver or kidney cancer. The material sequenced was CD4+ or CD8+ T cells sorted from blood, taken in a trial of the OX40 agonist ivuxolimab. Written as DNA, the CDR3 is TGTGCCAGCACCCTGGGGGCCGGGGGATGGAACACCATATATTTT. Its protein product is CASTLGAGGWNTIYF.